A selection of T cell receptor beta chains follows, all from one sample in a study of blood T cell repertoires in COVID-19. TCRdb keeps only in-frame clones here, not all; method: immunoSEQ multiplex PCR. Among under 150,000 clones listed, 70% to 80% were seen once. Sequenced material: peripheral blood. These TCRs come from a woman aged 45-65 years with active or convalescent COVID-19. Each CDR3 is given without its conserved first and last residue.

j_call | v_call | cdr3_aa
TRBJ1-5 | TRBV11-1 | ASSYGHNQPQH
TRBJ1-6 | TRBV11-2 | ASSHGVSSPLH
TRBJ2-3 | TRBV19 | ASSIYISTDTQY
TRBJ1-1 | TRBV5-5 | ASSFRNLQGGSTEAF
TRBJ2-5 | TRBV9 | ASSVGLAGGGETQY
TRBJ2-7 | TRBV23-1 | ASSPQLAKYEQY
TRBJ1-2 | TRBV5-4 | ASSLEGDRGYT
TRBJ2-7 | TRBV5-4 | ASSLDRGQLGEQY
TRBJ1-2 | TRBV27 | ASSFGHNYGYT
TRBJ2-5 | TRBV30 | AWRGGGLAGSHRETQY
TRBJ1-3 | TRBV7-2 | ASSLGRGNTIY
TRBJ1-1 | TRBV5-1 | ASRQGSSTEAF
TRBJ2-3 | TRBV21-1 | ASSKAEDRGTDTQY
TRBJ1-2 | TRBV4-2 | ASSHVGQGAYGYT
TRBJ2-5 | TRBV30 | AWRGPLRTGDNGAQY
TRBJ2-2 | TRBV9 | ASSATSGITGELF
TRBJ2-1 | TRBV9 | ASSGAGGPGNEQF
TRBJ2-3 | TRBV28 | ASSYAGGRGDTQY
TRBJ2-1 | TRBV6-5 | ASSRLTYGNEQF
TRBJ1-3 | TRBV7-2 | ASSQQGSSGNTIY
TRBJ1-3 | TRBV5-8 | ASSLRLTGVGNTIY
TRBJ1-3 | TRBV18 | ASSPGQVLSGNTIY
TRBJ2-1 | TRBV11-3 | ASSLGSAESEQF
TRBJ1-1 | TRBV28 | ASKLQTGMNTEAF
TRBJ1-1 | TRBV5-1 | ASSSSSRVEAF
TRBJ1-4 | TRBV7-2 | ASSLAGTGAEKLF
TRBJ2-7 | TRBV30 | AWSVRLSGTYEQY
TRBJ2-7 | TRBV29-1 | SVPGTWSYEQY
TRBJ1-1 | TRBV4-3 | ASSQTRGRWEAF
TRBJ1-1 | TRBV5-1 | ASSSDGTLSANTEAF
TRBJ2-1 | TRBV2 | ASTAGASYNEQF
TRBJ2-1 | TRBV29-1 | SVKETGPERQF
TRBJ2-7 | TRBV4-3 | ASSQDYLIGQGVYEQY
TRBJ2-1 | TRBV11-2 | ASSLGDSAIGEQF
TRBJ2-1 | TRBV7-6 | ASSNLRGGPSHNEQF
TRBJ2-7 | TRBV11-3 | ASSFPTGFTYEQY